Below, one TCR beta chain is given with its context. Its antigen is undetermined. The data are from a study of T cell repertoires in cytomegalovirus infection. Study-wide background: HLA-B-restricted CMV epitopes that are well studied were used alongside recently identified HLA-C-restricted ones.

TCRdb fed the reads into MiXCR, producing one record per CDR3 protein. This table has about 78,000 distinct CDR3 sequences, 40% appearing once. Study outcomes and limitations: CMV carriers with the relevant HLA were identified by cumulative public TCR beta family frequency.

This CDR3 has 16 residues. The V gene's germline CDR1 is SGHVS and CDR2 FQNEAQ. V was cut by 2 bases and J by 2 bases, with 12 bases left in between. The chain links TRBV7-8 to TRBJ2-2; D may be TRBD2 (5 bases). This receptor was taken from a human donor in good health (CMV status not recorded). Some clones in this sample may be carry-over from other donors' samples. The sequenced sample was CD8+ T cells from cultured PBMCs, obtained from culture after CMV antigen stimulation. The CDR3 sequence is CASSLPRDVNTGELFF. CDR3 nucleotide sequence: TGTGCCAGCAGCTTACCCCGGGATGTAAACACCGGGGAGCTGTTTTTT.